This T cell receptor beta chain emerged from a study of T cells in Graves' hyperthyroidism and ophthalmopathy. Looking at the study overall: Before treatment of any kind, peripheral blood was taken at initial diagnosis.

The diagnostic basis comprised clinical symptoms, serum thyroxine and TRAb, thyroid ultrasound and orbital computed tomography. Amplification of TCR beta CDR3 regions used RNA as the template. The HTBI primer set served for first-round RT-PCR of the TCR CDR3. TCRdb itself ran the multiplex PCR reads through MiXCR, one entry per CDR3 protein. Among hundreds of thousands of distinct CDR3 sequences listed, around 15% were seen once. The sequence was obtained from a woman between 40 and 55 years old with Graves' ophthalmopathy. The sample taken for sequencing was blood.

The DNA for the CDR3 is TGTGCCAGCAGCCAAGATACTAGCCTCTCTGGAAACACCATATATTTT. As protein: CASSQDTSLSGNTIYF. This chain links TRBV4-2 with TRBJ1-3; no clear D. The CDR3 consists of 16 residues. Germline V gene lookup returns CDR1 LGHNA and CDR2 YNFKEQ. Deletions cut 0 bases from V and 0 bases from J, with 9 bases between.